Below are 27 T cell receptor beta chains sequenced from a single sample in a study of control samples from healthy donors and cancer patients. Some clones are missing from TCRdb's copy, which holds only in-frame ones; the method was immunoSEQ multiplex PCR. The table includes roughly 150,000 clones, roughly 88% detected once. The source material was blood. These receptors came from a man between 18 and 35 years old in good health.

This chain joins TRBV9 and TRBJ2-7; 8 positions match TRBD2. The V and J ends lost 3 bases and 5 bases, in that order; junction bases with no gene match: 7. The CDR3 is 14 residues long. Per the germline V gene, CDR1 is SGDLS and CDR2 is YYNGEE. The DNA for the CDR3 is TGTGCCAGCAGCGCCGGACCCGGGGGGGACGAGCAGTACTTC. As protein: CASSAGPGGDEQYF.

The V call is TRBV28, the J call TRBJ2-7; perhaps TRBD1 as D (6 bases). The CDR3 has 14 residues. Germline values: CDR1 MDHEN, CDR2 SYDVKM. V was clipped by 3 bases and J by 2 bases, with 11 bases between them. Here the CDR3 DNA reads TGTGCCAGCAGTTTCGGAGGACAGCCCTACGAGCAGTACTTC. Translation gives CASSFGGQPYEQYF.

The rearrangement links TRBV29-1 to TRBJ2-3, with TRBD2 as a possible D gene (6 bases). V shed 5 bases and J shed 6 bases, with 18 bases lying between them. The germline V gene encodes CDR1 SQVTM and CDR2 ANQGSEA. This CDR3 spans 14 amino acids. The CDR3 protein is CSVPRLGRSDTQYF. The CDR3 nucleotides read TGCAGCGTTCCGCGGCTAGGGAGGTCTGATACGCAGTATTTT.

The CDR3 protein is CASSFFLQIEAFF. The CDR3 DNA is TGTGCCAGCAGTTTTTTTCTACAGATTGAAGCTTTCTTT. This rearrangement joins TRBV28 to TRBJ1-1; D ambiguous. Between the trimmed V and J ends, which lost 3 bases and 7 bases, there was a span of 12 bases. Germline loops: CDR1 MDHEN, CDR2 SYDVKM. The CDR3 has 13 residues.

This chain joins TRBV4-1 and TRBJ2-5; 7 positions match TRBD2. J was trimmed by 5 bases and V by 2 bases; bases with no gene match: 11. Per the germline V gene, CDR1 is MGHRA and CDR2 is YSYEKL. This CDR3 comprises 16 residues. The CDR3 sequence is CASSQSPATGGETQYF. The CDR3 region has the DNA TGCGCCAGCAGCCAATCTCCCGCGACGGGGGGTGAGACCCAGTACTTC.

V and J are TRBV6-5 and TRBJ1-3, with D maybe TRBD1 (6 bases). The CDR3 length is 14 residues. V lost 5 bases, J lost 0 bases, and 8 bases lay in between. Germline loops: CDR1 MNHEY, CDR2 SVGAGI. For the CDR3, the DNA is TGTGCCAGCAGTCCACAGGGCTCTGGAAACACCATATATTTT. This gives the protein CASSPQGSGNTIYF.

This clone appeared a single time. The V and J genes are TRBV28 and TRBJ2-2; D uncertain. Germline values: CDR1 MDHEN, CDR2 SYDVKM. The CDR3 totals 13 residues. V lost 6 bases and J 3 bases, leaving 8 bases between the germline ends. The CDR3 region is CASSPPDTGELFF. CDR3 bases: TGTGCCAGCAGCCCTCCGGACACCGGGGAGCTGTTTTTT.

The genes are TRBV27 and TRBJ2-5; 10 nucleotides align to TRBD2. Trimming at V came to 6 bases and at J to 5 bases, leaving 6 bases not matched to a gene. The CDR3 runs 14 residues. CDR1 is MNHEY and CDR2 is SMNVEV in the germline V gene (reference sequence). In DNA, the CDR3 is TGTGCCAGCAGGATAGCGGGGGGCTGGGAGACCCAGTACTTC. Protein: CASRIAGGWETQYF.

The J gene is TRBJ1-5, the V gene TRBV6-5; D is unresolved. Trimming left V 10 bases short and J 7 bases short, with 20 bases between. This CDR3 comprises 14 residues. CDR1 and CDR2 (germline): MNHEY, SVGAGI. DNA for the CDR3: TGTGCCACCCTGTCCGCCCGGGGTCTCCAGCCCCAGCATTTT. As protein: CATLSARGLQPQHF.

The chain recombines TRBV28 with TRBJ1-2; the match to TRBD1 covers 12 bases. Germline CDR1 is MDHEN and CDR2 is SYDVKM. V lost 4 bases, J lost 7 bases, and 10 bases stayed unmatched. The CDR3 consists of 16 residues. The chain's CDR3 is CASSSGGDRGRGGYTF. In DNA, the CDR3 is TGTGCCAGCAGTTCCGGGGGGGACAGGGGGCGTGGTGGCTACACCTTC.

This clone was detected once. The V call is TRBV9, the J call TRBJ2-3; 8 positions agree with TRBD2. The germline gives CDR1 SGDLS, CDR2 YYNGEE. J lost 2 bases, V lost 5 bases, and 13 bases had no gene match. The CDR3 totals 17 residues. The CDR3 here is CASRALYGGGTTDTQYF. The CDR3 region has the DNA TGTGCCAGCAGGGCCCTCTATGGCGGGGGGACCACAGATACGCAGTATTTT.

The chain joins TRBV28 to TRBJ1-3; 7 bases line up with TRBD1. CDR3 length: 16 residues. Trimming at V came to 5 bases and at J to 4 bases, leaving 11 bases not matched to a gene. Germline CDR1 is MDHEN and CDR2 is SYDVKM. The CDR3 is CASSPEDRMAGNTIYF. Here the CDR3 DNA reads TGTGCCAGCAGTCCAGAGGACAGGATGGCCGGAAACACCATATATTTT.

CDR3: CAWKEGSYEQYF. For the CDR3, the DNA is TGTGCCTGGAAGGAAGGCTCCTACGAGCAGTACTTC. The chain employs TRBV30 and TRBJ2-7; D is unclear. Trimming left V 4 bases short and J 0 bases short, with 7 bases between. Germline CDR1 reads GTSNPN; CDR2 reads SVGIG (reference sequence). This CDR3 has 12 amino acids.

The CDR3 DNA follows: TGTGCCAGCAGTGAAGTTGCGGGAAACTATGGCTACACCTTC. Protein product: CASSEVAGNYGYTF. The V and J genes are TRBV6-1 and TRBJ1-2, with D unclear. The CDR3 covers 14 residues. Germline-derived CDR1 and CDR2 are MNHNS and SASEGT. V lost 1 base to trimming and J lost 2 bases, with 8 bases between them.

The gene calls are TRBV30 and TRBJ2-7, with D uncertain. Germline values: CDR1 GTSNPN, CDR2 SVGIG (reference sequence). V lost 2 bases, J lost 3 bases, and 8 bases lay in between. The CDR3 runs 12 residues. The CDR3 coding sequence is TGTGCCTGGAGTTCGAGAGGCTACGAGCAGTACTTC. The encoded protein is CAWSSRGYEQYF.

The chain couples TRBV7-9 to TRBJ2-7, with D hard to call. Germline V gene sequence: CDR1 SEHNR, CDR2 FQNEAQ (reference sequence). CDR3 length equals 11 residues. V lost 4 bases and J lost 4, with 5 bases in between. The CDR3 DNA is TGTGCCAGCAGCTACACGTACGAGCAGTACTTC. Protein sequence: CASSYTYEQYF.

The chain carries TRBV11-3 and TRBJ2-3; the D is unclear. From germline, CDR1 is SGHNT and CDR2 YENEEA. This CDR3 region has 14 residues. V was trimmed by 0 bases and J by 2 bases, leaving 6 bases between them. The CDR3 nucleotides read TGTGCCAGCAGCTTAGACCCTTCCACAGATACGCAGTATTTT. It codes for CASSLDPSTDTQYF.

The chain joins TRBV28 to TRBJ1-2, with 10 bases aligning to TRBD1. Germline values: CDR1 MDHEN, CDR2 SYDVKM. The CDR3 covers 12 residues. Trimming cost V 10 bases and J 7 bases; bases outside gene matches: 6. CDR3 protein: CATRTGGSGYTF. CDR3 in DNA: TGTGCCACCAGGACAGGGGGAAGTGGCTACACCTTC.

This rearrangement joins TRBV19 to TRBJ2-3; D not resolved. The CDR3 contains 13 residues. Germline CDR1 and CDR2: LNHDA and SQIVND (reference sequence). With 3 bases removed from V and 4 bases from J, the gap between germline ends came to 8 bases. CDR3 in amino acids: CASSILSADTQYF. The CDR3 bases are TGTGCCAGTAGTATTCTTTCGGCAGATACGCAGTATTTT.

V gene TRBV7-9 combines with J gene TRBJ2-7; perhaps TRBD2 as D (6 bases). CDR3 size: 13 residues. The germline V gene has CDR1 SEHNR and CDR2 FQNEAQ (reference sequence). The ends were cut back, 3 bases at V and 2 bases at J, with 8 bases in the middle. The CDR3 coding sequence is TGTGCCAGCAGCTTTGGGGGGACCTACGAGCAGTACTTC. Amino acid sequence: CASSFGGTYEQYF.

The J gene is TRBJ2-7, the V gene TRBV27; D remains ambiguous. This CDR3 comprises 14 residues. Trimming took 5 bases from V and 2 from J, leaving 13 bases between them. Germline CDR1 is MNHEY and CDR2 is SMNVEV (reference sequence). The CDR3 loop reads CASSPPLPPYEQYF. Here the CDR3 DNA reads TGTGCCAGCAGTCCACCCCTACCCCCCTACGAGCAGTACTTC.

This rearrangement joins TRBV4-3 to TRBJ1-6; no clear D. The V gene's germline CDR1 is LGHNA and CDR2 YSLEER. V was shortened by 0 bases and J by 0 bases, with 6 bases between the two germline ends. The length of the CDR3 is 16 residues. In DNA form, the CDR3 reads TGCGCCAGCAGCCAAGAAAGGAGCTCCTATAATTCACCCCTCCACTTT. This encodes CASSQERSSYNSPLHF.

The chain's CDR3 is CSVRLPGIEQYF. The CDR3 DNA reads as TGCAGCGTTCGTTTACCGGGGATCGAGCAGTACTTC. This chain uses TRBV29-1 with TRBJ2-7, with D perhaps TRBD2 (5 bases). The V end lost 5 bases, the J end lost 6 bases, and 14 bases lay between the germline ends. This CDR3 contains 12 residues. Germline loops: CDR1 SQVTM, CDR2 ANQGSEA.

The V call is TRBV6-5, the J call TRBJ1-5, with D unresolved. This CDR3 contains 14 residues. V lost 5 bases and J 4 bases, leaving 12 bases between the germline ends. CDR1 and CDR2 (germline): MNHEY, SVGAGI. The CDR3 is CASSPGGRNQPQHF. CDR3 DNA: TGTGCCAGCAGTCCTGGCGGAAGGAATCAGCCCCAGCATTTT.

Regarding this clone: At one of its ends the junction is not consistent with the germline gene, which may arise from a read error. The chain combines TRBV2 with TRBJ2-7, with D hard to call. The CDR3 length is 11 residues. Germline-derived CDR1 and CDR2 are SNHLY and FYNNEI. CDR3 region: CASREGKEQYF. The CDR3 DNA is TGTGCCAGCAGGGAAGGCAAGGAGCAGTACTTC.

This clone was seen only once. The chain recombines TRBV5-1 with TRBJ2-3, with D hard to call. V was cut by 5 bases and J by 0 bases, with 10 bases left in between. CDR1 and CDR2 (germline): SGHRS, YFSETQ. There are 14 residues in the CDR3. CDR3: CASSNSASTDTQYF. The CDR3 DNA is TGCGCCAGCAGTAACAGTGCTAGCACAGATACGCAGTATTTT.

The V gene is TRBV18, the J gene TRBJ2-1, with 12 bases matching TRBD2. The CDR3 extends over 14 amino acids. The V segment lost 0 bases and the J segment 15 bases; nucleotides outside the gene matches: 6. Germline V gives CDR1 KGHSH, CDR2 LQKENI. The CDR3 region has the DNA TGTGCCAGCTCACCACCGTCTAGCGGGGGGGCACTGTTCTTC. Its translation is CASSPPSSGGALFF.